Listed below are T cell receptor beta chains from one sample, sequenced in a study of CD8 T cells in Susac syndrome. MiXCR was run by TCRdb on the immunoSEQ multiplex PCR reads, yielding one entry per CDR3 protein. The sample includes over 150,000 distinct CDR3 sequences, 90% to 96% of them seen just once. Sequencing input: CD4+ T cells from PBMCs. The origin of the receptors is a human donor with Susac syndrome. Each CDR3 is given with its conserved first and last residue. D genes are given only for firm matches. Rows give clone size only sometimes, using once, few, many, or a class for an expanded clone.

d_call	j_call	v_call	clone_size	cdr3_nt	cdr3_aa
.	TRBJ1-2	TRBV7-2	.	TGTGCCAGCAGCTGGACAGACCTTAACTATGGCTACACCTTC	CASSWTDLNYGYTF
.	TRBJ2-3	TRBV30	.	TGTGCCTGGAGTATTGGGGGTGGCACAGATACGCAGTATTTT	CAWSIGGGTDTQYF
.	TRBJ2-1	TRBV24-1	.	TGTGCCACCAGTGATTCCCTTAGCAATGAGCAGTTCTTC	CATSDSLSNEQFF
.	TRBJ2-5	TRBV27	.	TGTGCCAGCACCGGAGTGGCATGGGGAACAGGCCAAGAGACCCAGTACTTC	CASTGVAWGTGQETQYF
TRBD1	TRBJ2-3	TRBV24-1	.	TGTGCCACCAGAGGACAGGGCACAGATACGCAGTATTTT	CATRGQGTDTQYF
.	TRBJ2-7	TRBV19	once	TGTGCCAGTAGTCCGGGACCGAGAGCCGAGCAGTACTTC	CASSPGPRAEQYF
.	TRBJ2-3	TRBV5-1	once	TGCGCCAGCAGTGCAGTCGGGGATACGCAGTATTTT	CASSAVGDTQYF
TRBD1	TRBJ1-1	TRBV5-4	.	TGTGCCAGCAGCTTGGCCCGGACAGGGACGAACACTGAAGCTTTCTTT	CASSLARTGTNTEAFF
TRBD1	TRBJ2-7	TRBV3-1	.	TGTGCCAGCAGCCAAGACGGGACAGTCGAACCCTCTTTC	CASSQDGTVEPSF
TRBD2	TRBJ2-4	TRBV12-3/TRBV12-4	once	TGTGCCAGCAGTCTCCGGACTAGCGGGAGGTTGAACATTCAGTACTTC	CASSLRTSGRLNIQYF
.	TRBJ1-5	TRBV7-9	.	TGTGCCAGCAGCTCCGGGGGGGACAATCAGCCCCAGCATTTT	CASSSGGDNQPQHF
.	TRBJ1-2	TRBV29-1	.	TGCAGCCACAGTCGAGCTAACTATGGCTACACCTTC	CSHSRANYGYTF
.	TRBJ2-7	TRBV29-1	.	TGCAGCGTTGAAGGCAGCTACGAGCAGTACTTC	CSVEGSYEQYF
.	TRBJ2-1	TRBV28	.	TGTGCCAGCAGTGGGATGCGGACAGCGTACAATGAGCAGTTCTTC	CASSGMRTAYNEQFF
TRBD1	TRBJ2-7	TRBV6-2/TRBV6-3	once	TGTGCCAGCAGACGACCGGGACAGGGCACCTACGAGCAGTACTTC	CASRRPGQGTYEQYF
.	TRBJ1-6	TRBV29-1	.	TGCAGCGTCGCCGCCGGTGGGGAGGGTTCACCCCTCCACTTT	CSVAAGGEGSPLHF
.	TRBJ2-6	TRBV5-1	.	TGCGCCAGCAGCTTGGGGCGACAGCCCTCTGGGGCCAACGTCCTGACTTTC	CASSLGRQPSGANVLTF
.	TRBJ1-2	TRBV27	.	TGTGCCAGCAGTCCGGTCGGGGAAGGCTACACCTTC	CASSPVGEGYTF
.	TRBJ1-2	TRBV2	.	TGTGCCAGCAAGATGGAACAGGCCATCTATGGCTACACCTTC	CASKMEQAIYGYTF
TRBD1	TRBJ1-2	TRBV27	.	TGTGCCAGCAGTTTATGGACAGGGCTGGCTTCCGGGGATGGCTACACCTTC	CASSLWTGLASGDGYTF
.	TRBJ1-5	TRBV3-1	.	TGTGCCAGCAGCCGTGGACGGAGTAGCAATCAGCCCCAGCATTTT	CASSRGRSSNQPQHF
TRBD2	TRBJ2-6	TRBV7-2	.	TGTGCCAGCAGCTTGACTGCGGGGGCTGGGGCCAACGTCCTGACTTTC	CASSLTAGAGANVLTF
TRBD1	TRBJ2-2	TRBV2	.	TGTGCCAGCGGACAGGGCGATGACACCGGGGAGCTGTTTTTT	CASGQGDDTGELFF
TRBD2	TRBJ2-2	TRBV7-2	.	TGTGCCAGCAGACCGGGGGGGATAGGCACCGGGGAGCTGTTTTTT	CASRPGGIGTGELFF
.	TRBJ2-3	TRBV24-1	.	TGTGCCACCAGTGATTGGGACATCGGGACGCAGTATTTT	CATSDWDIGTQYF
.	TRBJ1-1	TRBV7-2	once	TGTGCCAGCAGCCCTGCAACGGAAGCTTTCTTT	CASSPATEAFF
.	TRBJ1-1	TRBV4-2	.	TGTGCCAGCGGGGAATGGGGAGGGGAGATGGCTTTCTTT	CASGEWGGEMAFF
.	TRBJ1-4	TRBV28	.	TGTGCCAGCAGTTCCCCTGTGCAAGATGAAAAAGTGTTTTTT	CASSSPVQDEKVFF
.	TRBJ2-3	TRBV29-1	.	TGCAGCGTTGTGGTGGGACTTCTCACAGATACGCAGTATTTT	CSVVVGLLTDTQYF
.	TRBJ2-1	TRBV11-2	once	TGTGCCAGCAGCTTAGACCGGACGGCCAATGAGCAGTTCTTC	CASSLDRTANEQFF
.	TRBJ2-1	TRBV11-1	.	TGTGCCAGCAGCTTCGGGGTCTCCTACAATGAGCAGTTCTTC	CASSFGVSYNEQFF
.	TRBJ2-5	TRBV15	.	TGTGCCACCAGCAGAGCCAGGGCCCCGGAGACCCAGTACTTC	CATSRARAPETQYF
.	TRBJ2-7	TRBV7-8	.	TGTGCCAGCAGCTCCCGGGAGATGGGGTCCTACGAGCAGTACTTC	CASSSREMGSYEQYF
.	TRBJ1-6	TRBV25-1	.	TGTGCCAGCAGCCGGGACCCTTATTCACCCCTCCACTTT	CASSRDPYSPLHF
.	TRBJ2-1	TRBV5-4	.	TGTGCCAGCAGCTTGGACGGGAGTCTTGTCTCCTACAATGAGCAGTTCTTC	CASSLDGSLVSYNEQFF
.	TRBJ1-3	TRBV7-2	.	TGTGCCAGCAGCTTACTCCGGACCCGCTCTGGAAACACCATATATTTT	CASSLLRTRSGNTIYF
TRBD2	TRBJ2-1	TRBV11-2	.	TGTGCCAGCAGCTTAGATCCAGGGACTAGCGCCTTAAAATTC	CASSLDPGTSALKF
TRBD1	TRBJ2-2	TRBV6-2/TRBV6-3	.	TGTGCCAGCACCCAACGGACAGGGGCATCCACCGGGGAGCTGTTTTTT	CASTQRTGASTGELFF
.	TRBJ2-1	TRBV20-1	.	TGCAGTGCCCAGACCCCCTTGTACAGGCGGACCTACAATGAGCAGTTCTTC	CSAQTPLYRRTYNEQFF
.	TRBJ1-6	TRBV9	.	TGTGCCAGCAGCGCGGGACACGTACTCCACTTT	CASSAGHVLHF
.	TRBJ1-2	TRBV14	.	TGTGCCAGCAGCCCGGACAGCCCCTATGGCTACACCTTC	CASSPDSPYGYTF
TRBD1	TRBJ2-2	TRBV29-1	.	TGCAGCGTTGGGCGTGGGACAGGGGGCTCTTACGGGGAGCTGTTTTTT	CSVGRGTGGSYGELFF
.	TRBJ2-7	TRBV7-2	.	TGTGCCAGCAGCTTAATTGGCGGGATTCCGTCCTACGAGCAGTACTTC	CASSLIGGIPSYEQYF
.	TRBJ2-7	TRBV28	.	TGTGCCAGCAGTTTCGACTACGAGCAGTACTTC	CASSFDYEQYF